This T cell receptor (beta chain) was retrieved from a study of shared clonotypes between healthy human individuals. Whole-study findings and limits: In having few donors, the study represented limited genetic and exposure-history diversity.

This clone has a handful of counts. Its antigen is as yet unknown. The CDR3 runs to 15 residues. V lost 2 bases and J lost 0, with 9 bases in between. The germline V gene encodes CDR1 SGHTA and CDR2 FQGTGA. Deep-level assay runs were performed. Only in-frame clones appear in the TCRdb table, and some are missing; sequencing was by immunoSEQ multiplex PCR. Found here are around 440,000 clones, 77% of them singletons; the top ten hold around 11%. The sample taken for sequencing was PBMCs. The chain recombines TRBV7-3 with TRBJ2-3; D is possibly TRBD2 (5 bases). The TCR comes from a woman aged 40 to 50 in good health. Some clones in this sample may be carry-over from other donors' samples. This CDR3 reads CASSLGRASTDTQYF. CDR3 coding DNA: TGTGCCAGCAGCTTAGGGCGGGCTAGCACAGATACGCAGTATTTT.